This TCR beta chain came from a study of monozygotic twins with inflammatory bowel disease. TCRdb reworked the 5' RACE reads into one entry per CDR3 protein, no DNA. The sample yields around 450,000 distinct CDR3 sequences, of which the top ten take up about 2.2%. The germline V gene encodes CDR1 ENHRY and CDR2 SYGVKD. The CDR3 extends over 13 amino acids. The receptor was isolated from a human donor with ulcerative colitis or Crohn's disease, or a healthy co-twin of an affected twin (not recorded which). The sequenced sample consisted of blood. This chain uses TRBV10-3 with TRBJ2-3. This CDR3 is CAISPIGTDTQYF.